This TCR beta chain was sequenced for a study of ipilimumab plus nivolumab after autologous stem cell transplantation. Points from the study as a whole: Authors suggest TCR repertoire, Treg phenotype and gut microbiota support further study.

About this clone itself: Its target is not known.

Patients received nivolumab 3 mg/kg at weeks 1, 4, 7, 10, then fortnightly to week 26. Per the germline V gene, CDR1 is SGHRS and CDR2 is YFSETQ. Trimming removed 0 bases at V and 5 bases at J, with 6 bases between. The CDR3 contains 13 residues. Profiling relied on immunoSEQ multiplex PCR, and the TCRdb table lists in-frame clones only, not all of them. The table includes some 46,000 clones, more than 70% detected once. This clonotype was sampled from a male donor with multiple myeloma. The sample was PBMCs, taken in a trial of ipilimumab plus nivolumab as post-transplant consolidation. The chain has TRBV5-1 and TRBJ1-5; D gene unclear. The CDR3 DNA sequence: TGCGCCAGCAGCTTGGGACGGGATCAGCCCCAGCATTTT. This sequence encodes CASSLGRDQPQHF.